This is a list of T cell receptor beta chains from one sample in a study of cytomegalovirus exposure and HLA in healthy donors. TCRdb keeps only in-frame clones here, not all; method: immunoSEQ multiplex PCR. The sample records 120,000 to 150,000 clones, more than 75% being singletons. The sample comprised PBMCs. The receptor set was obtained from a man aged 18 to 30 in good health and CMV-seropositive. The CDR3 runs from the conserved cysteine through the conserved F or W. A D gene is named only where the DNA matches it firmly. Rows give clone size only sometimes, using once, few, many, or a class for an expanded clone.

V gene	CDR3 length	clone size	J gene	D gene	CDR3 DNA	CDR3 protein
TRBV4-2	15	NA	TRBJ1-1	NA	TGTGCCAGCAGCCAAGATCGGGCAGGGGAAGTTGGAGCTTTCTTT	CASSQDRAGEVGAFF
TRBV7-2	17	NA	TRBJ2-3	TRBD2	TGTGCCAGCAGCTTAGGGCTAGCGGGAGCCTCCACAGATACGCAGTATTTT	CASSLGLAGASTDTQYF
TRBV5-1	15	NA	TRBJ1-3	NA	TGCGCCAGCAGCTTGGGGGCAGGGGTTTCAAACACCATATATTTT	CASSLGAGVSNTIYF
TRBV4-1	15	few	TRBJ2-2	TRBD1	TGTGCCAGCAGCCCCGGGACAGGGGACACCGGGGAGCTGTTTTTT	CASSPGTGDTGELFF
TRBV5-1	17	NA	TRBJ1-2	TRBD1	TGCGCCAGCAGCTTCGGGAAACGCGACAGGGGGCTCTCTGGCTACACCTTC	CASSFGKRDRGLSGYTF
TRBV19	15	NA	TRBJ2-2	TRBD2	TGTGCCAGTAGTTCCTGGGGAGGGACCACCGGGGAGCTGTTTTTT	CASSSWGGTTGELFF
TRBV6-5	13	NA	TRBJ1-5	NA	TGTGCCAGCAGTTACCAGAGCAATCAGCCCCAGCATTTT	CASSYQSNQPQHF
TRBV5-1	19	NA	TRBJ2-5	TRBD1	TGCGCCAGCAGCCTGGCAGGGGGGAGGCTGGCAGGGGGCATGGAGACCCAGTACTTC	CASSLAGGRLAGGMETQYF
TRBV19	15	NA	TRBJ2-1	TRBD2	TGTGCCAGCGTGGGGGGAGGGAGCTCCTACAATGAGCAGTTCTTC	CASVGGGSSYNEQFF
TRBV19	12	NA	TRBJ2-3	NA	TGTGCCAGCCGTGAGGGTAGAGATACGCAGTATTTT	CASREGRDTQYF
TRBV7-9	14	NA	TRBJ1-2	NA	TGTGCCAGCAGCTCCACACGGGGGGACTATGGCTACACCTTC	CASSSTRGDYGYTF
TRBV5-6	14	few	TRBJ2-5	NA	TGTGCCAGCAGCATCGCGCGAGCCCAAGAGACCCAGTACTTC	CASSIARAQETQYF
TRBV7-8	13	NA	TRBJ2-1	NA	TGTGCCAGCAGCTTAATACGGGTTGGTGAGCAGTTCTTC	CASSLIRVGEQFF
TRBV4-1	14	NA	TRBJ1-1	NA	TGCGCCAGCAGCCAAATCTCGTTGAACACTGAAGCTTTCTTT	CASSQISLNTEAFF
TRBV2	14	NA	TRBJ2-7	NA	TGTGCCAGCGCCCAAGGGGCGCTTACCTACGAGCAGTACTTC	CASAQGALTYEQYF
TRBV15	14	NA	TRBJ1-2	NA	TGTGCCACCAGCAGAGATGGCCGTACGAATGGCTACACCTTC	CATSRDGRTNGYTF
TRBV18	16	NA	TRBJ2-1	TRBD2	TGTGCCAGCTCACCGGGGCAGCGGGAGAGATACAATGAGCAGTTCTTC	CASSPGQRERYNEQFF
TRBV28	14	NA	TRBJ2-7	TRBD1	TGTGCCAGCAGCCGACAGGGAACTTTGGGGGAGCAGTACTTC	CASSRQGTLGEQYF
TRBV4-1	17	NA	TRBJ2-7	TRBD2	TGCGCCAGCAGCCACCTTAGCGGGATAAAAGGTGCCTACGAGCAGTACTTC	CASSHLSGIKGAYEQYF
TRBV28	15	NA	TRBJ2-7	NA	TGTGCCAGCAGTTTACAACTACTAGGAAACTACGAGCAGTACTTC	CASSLQLLGNYEQYF
TRBV27	13	few	TRBJ2-7	TRBD1	TGTGCCAGCAGGACAGGGGGCAATTACGAGCAGTACTTC	CASRTGGNYEQYF
TRBV4-1	15	NA	TRBJ2-7	TRBD2	TGCGCCAGCAGCCTTGCCGGGACTAGCGGCTACGAGCAGTACTTC	CASSLAGTSGYEQYF
TRBV28	14	NA	TRBJ2-5	NA	TGTGCCAGCAGTGCCGGCGACAGACAAGAGACCCAGTACTTC	CASSAGDRQETQYF
TRBV28	14	NA	TRBJ2-7	NA	TGTGCCAGCAGTTTAGAGGTGCCTTCCTACGAGCAGTACTTC	CASSLEVPSYEQYF
TRBV30	14	NA	TRBJ2-1	TRBD2	TGTGCCTGGATTCGGGAGGGAGTGGGCAATGAGCAGTTCTTC	CAWIREGVGNEQFF
TRBV5-5	15	NA	TRBJ2-2	NA	TGTGCCAGCAGCTCCGGCGGAAGAAACACCGGGGAGCTGTTTTTT	CASSSGGRNTGELFF
TRBV5-4	15	NA	TRBJ2-2	NA	TGTGCCAGCAGCTTGGCCAGGGATAACACCGGGGAGCTGTTTTTT	CASSLARDNTGELFF
TRBV20-1	11	NA	TRBJ1-2	NA	TGCAGTGCTAGACCCTTCCATGGCTACACCTTC	CSARPFHGYTF
TRBV29-1	13	once	TRBJ1-2	TRBD1	TGCAGCGTTGAAGGACAGGGGAGGTTCGGCTACACCTTC	CSVEGQGRFGYTF
TRBV2	14	NA	TRBJ1-4	NA	TGTGCCAGCAGAGCGACAGACCGAAATGAAAAACTGTTTTTT	CASRATDRNEKLFF
TRBV25-1	17	once	TRBJ1-5	NA	TGTGCCAGCAGTGGGCTTGGGAGGGCGGGTAGCAATCAGCCCCAGCATTTT	CASSGLGRAGSNQPQHF
TRBV2	15	once	TRBJ1-2	NA	TGTGCCAGCAGTACCCGGACTCTCCGGGGTGGTGGCTACGCCTTC	CASSTRTLRGGGYAF
TRBV18	16	NA	TRBJ2-5	NA	TGTGCCAGCTCACCTCAGGGAGCCGGAGGGTTTGAGACCCAGTACTTC	CASSPQGAGGFETQYF
TRBV28	15	NA	TRBJ2-7	NA	TGTGCCAGCAGTTTATTGGGGACACTTTCCTACGAGCAGTACTTC	CASSLLGTLSYEQYF
TRBV15	13	once	TRBJ1-1	TRBD1	TGTGCCACCAGCTATGAGAGGGGGCTAATGGCTTTCTTT	CATSYERGLMAFF
TRBV7-6	15	NA	TRBJ1-2	NA	TGTGCCAGCAGCTTAAGAGGCCCACCTAACTATGGCTACACCTTC	CASSLRGPPNYGYTF
TRBV15	16	NA	TRBJ1-3	NA	TGTGCCACCAGCAGAGATAGTGAGATTGTTGGAAACACCATATATTTT	CATSRDSEIVGNTIYF
TRBV30	12	NA	TRBJ2-2	NA	TGTGCCTGGAACCCCACGGGCGGGGAGCTGTTTTTT	CAWNPTGGELFF
TRBV14	16	once	TRBJ1-2	NA	TGTGCCAGCAGCCTTTCCCGACACAGGGAGAACTATGGCTACACCTTC	CASSLSRHRENYGYTF
TRBV11-2	14	once	TRBJ2-2	NA	TGTGCCAGCAGCCCGTGGAAGGAGACCGGGGAGCTGTTTTTT	CASSPWKETGELFF
TRBV2	14	NA	TRBJ1-4	TRBD1	TGTGCCAGCATTTACAGGGGGCGGGAAGAAAAACTGTTTTTT	CASIYRGREEKLFF
TRBV29-1	13	NA	TRBJ1-6	NA	TGCAGCGTGCGACAGACGGATAATTCACCCCTCCACTTT	CSVRQTDNSPLHF
TRBV7-8	15	NA	TRBJ1-1	NA	TGTGCCAGCACCTCCATGATAAGCATGAACACTGAAGCTTTCTTT	CASTSMISMNTEAFF
TRBV14	19	NA	TRBJ2-2	TRBD1	TGTGCCAGCAGTCGTTTTGCAGGGGGCCGGATCAACGACACCGGGGAGCTGTTTTTT	CASSRFAGGRINDTGELFF
TRBV5-1	13	NA	TRBJ1-2	NA	TGCGCCAGCAGCTTGGCCGAGGAGCAAGGCTACACCTTC	CASSLAEEQGYTF